A single sample is the source of the 27 T cell receptor beta chains below, sequenced in a study of shared T cell receptors in the human thymus. Clones were sequenced by immunoSEQ multiplex PCR, and TCRdb holds only the in-frame ones, with some missing. Found here are roughly 660,000 clones, 70% to 90% of them singletons; the top ten hold 0.01%. This same sample was also taken into another study, of human thymus T cells.

Sequences were obtained from thymocytes. All receptors derive from a boy in the first two years of life with a congenital heart defect.

The chain uses TRBV5-1 and TRBJ1-6; D might be TRBD1 (6 bases). The V gene's germline CDR1 is SGHRS and CDR2 YFSETQ. Trimming pared 4 bases from V and 7 bases from J, leaving 15 bases between. CDR3 length: 15 residues. CDR3 region: CASSLVRDTNSPLHF. The DNA for the CDR3 is TGCGCCAGCAGCCTGGTCCGGGACACAAATTCACCCCTCCACTTT. Full variable domain (outside the CDR3, taken from reference TRBV5-1 and TRBJ1-6): KAGVTQTPRYLIKTRGQQVTLSCSPISGHRSVSWYQQTPGQGLQFLFEYFSETQRNKGNFPGRFSGRQFSNSRSEMNVSTLELGDSALYLCASSLVRDTNSPLHFGNGTRLTVT.

The chain employs TRBV2 and TRBJ2-5; 9 nucleotides align to TRBD2. This CDR3 spans 15 amino acids. J lost 5 bases, V lost 10 bases, and 14 bases had no gene match. Germline V lookup: CDR1 SNHLY, CDR2 FYNNEI. CDR3 sequence: CATGLGGRARETQYF. The CDR3, as DNA: TGTGCCACCGGACTAGGCGGGAGGGCCCGGGAGACCCAGTACTTC.

This clone has only one observation. The chain is built from TRBV25-1 and TRBJ2-5; possibly TRBD2 for D (5 bases). Germline V gene data show CDR1 as MGHDK and CDR2 as SYGVNS. V was cut by 8 bases and J by 3 bases, with 19 bases left in between. The CDR3 is 15 amino acids. The CDR3 region is CASLKGPVGEETQYF. The CDR3, as DNA: TGTGCCAGCCTCAAGGGTCCGGTCGGGGAAGAGACCCAGTACTTC.

DNA of the CDR3: TGCGCCAGCAGCCACAGGGGGGCTAACTATGGCTACACCTTC. It specifies CASSHRGANYGYTF. The V gene is TRBV5-1, the J gene TRBJ1-2; the match to TRBD1 covers 8 bases. This CDR3 is built from 14 residues. V lost 4 bases and J lost 0; bases outside the gene matches: 2. CDR1 is SGHRS and CDR2 is YFSETQ in the germline V gene.

The chain joins TRBV5-6 to TRBJ2-1, with 7 bases lining up with TRBD2. The CDR3 spans 16 residues. The germline V gene encodes CDR1 SGHDT and CDR2 YYEEEE. V gave up 1 base and J gave up 3 bases; unmatched junction bases: 7. The CDR3, as DNA: TGTGCCAGCAGCTTGAGACTAGCCTACTTCTACAATGAGCAGTTCTTC. Encoded protein: CASSLRLAYFYNEQFF. Together with reference TRBV5-6 and TRBJ2-1, the CDR3 gives the full variable domain: DAGVTQSPTHLIKTRGQQVTLRCSPKSGHDTVSWYQQALGQGPQFIFQYYEEEERQRGNFPDRFSGHQFPNYSSELNVNALLLGDSALYLCASSLRLAYFYNEQFFGPGTRLTVL.

This chain uses TRBV15 with TRBJ1-2; the match to TRBD1 covers 8 bases. CDR1 is LNHNV and CDR2 is YYDKDF in the germline V gene (reference sequence). This CDR3 spans 15 amino acids. Trimming removed 3 bases from V and 1 base from J; junction bases left unmatched: 4. CDR3 nucleotide sequence: TGTGCCACCAGCAGCCAGACAGGGGTTAACTATGGCTACACCTTC. Translated: CATSSQTGVNYGYTF.

A note on this clone: One end of the junction does not line up with germline, which may come from a read error. V and J are TRBV6-1 and TRBJ2-7; tentative D call: TRBD2 (6 bases). The CDR3 spans 11 residues. Germline V gene lookup returns CDR1 MNHNS and CDR2 SASEGT. CDR3 DNA: TGTGCCAGCAGCGAAGGTTGGCGGGGTGCCTTC. Its protein product is CASSEGWRGAF.

The chain has TRBV7-9 and TRBJ2-7, with 9 bases fitting TRBD2. This CDR3 is 18 amino acids long. Per germline, CDR1 SEHNR and CDR2 FQNEAQ (reference sequence). V lost 8 bases and J lost 2; bases outside the gene matches: 19. CDR3 loop: CASGWPSGNLGQPYEQYF. Written as DNA, the CDR3 is TGTGCCAGCGGTTGGCCTAGCGGGAACCTTGGTCAACCCTACGAGCAGTACTTC.

The gene calls are TRBV2 and TRBJ2-6; D remains ambiguous. Germline-derived CDR1 and CDR2 are SNHLY and FYNNEI. This CDR3 has 16 amino acids. Trimming shortened V by 5 bases and J by 1 base, and 12 bases separated the two germline ends. Here the CDR3 reads CASSLQLLSGANVLTF. The CDR3 DNA reads as TGTGCCAGCAGTTTACAGTTGCTTTCTGGGGCCAACGTCCTGACTTTC.

This chain links TRBV4-2 with TRBJ2-2; 10 positions match TRBD2. The CDR3 consists of 13 residues. V shed 8 bases and J 7 bases; nucleotides not matched to a gene: 4. Germline CDR1 and CDR2: LGHNA and YNFKEQ. The chain's CDR3 is CASGLAEDGELFF. The CDR3 DNA sequence: TGTGCCAGCGGACTAGCGGAAGACGGGGAGCTGTTTTTT.

The J gene is TRBJ2-7, the V gene TRBV6-1, with a possible D match to TRBD1 (6 bases). The CDR3 totals 15 residues. Germline values: CDR1 MNHNS, CDR2 SASEGT. V was pared by 7 bases and J by 4 bases, with 20 bases between. The CDR3 DNA sequence: TGTGCCAGCACTCCCCCGGGGCAGGGGCGGTACGAGCAGTACTTC. Amino acid sequence: CASTPPGQGRYEQYF.

V is TRBV6-4 and J is TRBJ2-2; 7 bases map to TRBD2. This CDR3 has 16 residues. From germline, CDR1 is MRHNA and CDR2 SNTAGT. V gave up 5 bases and J gave up 0 bases; unmatched junction bases: 6. The CDR3 region is CASSRLASPNTGELFF. The CDR3 DNA reads TGTGCCAGCAGTCGACTAGCAAGTCCGAACACCGGGGAGCTGTTTTTT.

This chain links TRBV7-9 with TRBJ2-1; 8 bases agree with TRBD2. Losses at the gene ends were 10 bases for V and 5 bases for J; bases not matched to a gene: 7. The germline CDR1 and CDR2 sequences are SEHNR and FQNEAQ (reference sequence). CDR3 length equals 13 residues. CDR3 sequence: CATGGEDDNEQFF. DNA of the CDR3: TGTGCCACCGGGGGGGAGGACGACAATGAGCAGTTCTTC.

The CDR3 region is CASSQGHDRGVKNIQYF. CDR3 in DNA: TGTGCCAGCAGCCAAGGGCATGACAGGGGGGTCAAAAACATTCAGTACTTC. The gene calls are TRBV4-2 and TRBJ2-4, with TRBD1 identical over 9 bases. The CDR3 length is 17 residues. CDR1 is LGHNA and CDR2 is YNFKEQ in the germline V gene. V lost 1 base to trimming and J lost 3 bases; unmatched junction nucleotides: 7.

J is TRBJ1-3 and V is TRBV5-6, with 8 bases fitting TRBD1. The V and J ends lost 3 bases and 2 bases, in that order; junction bases with no gene match: 1. Per the germline V gene, CDR1 is SGHDT and CDR2 is YYEEEE. The CDR3 is 14 amino acids. DNA of the CDR3: TGTGCCAGCAGCTCGACAGGGGCTGGAAACACCATATATTTT. It encodes CASSSTGAGNTIYF. The complete variable domain, with remaining parts taken from reference TRBV5-6 and TRBJ1-3, reads DAGVTQSPTHLIKTRGQQVTLRCSPKSGHDTVSWYQQALGQGPQFIFQYYEEEERQRGNFPDRFSGHQFPNYSSELNVNALLLGDSALYLCASSSTGAGNTIYFGEGSWLTVV.

The V call is TRBV18, the J call TRBJ2-7; weak D call: TRBD1 (7 bases). The germline V gene has CDR1 KGHSH and CDR2 LQKENI. The CDR3 contains 15 residues. The ends were cut back, 0 bases at V and 7 bases at J, with 16 bases in the middle. The CDR3 DNA reads TGTGCCAGCTCACCACCAGGGGGCCGGGCGGGGGAGCAGTACTTC. It translates to CASSPPGGRAGEQYF.

In nucleotides, the CDR3 is TGTGCCAGCAGCTACCGTCCGACTAGCAGGGGCAATGAGCAGTTCTTC. Protein product: CASSYRPTSRGNEQFF. The V gene is TRBV27, the J gene TRBJ2-1; a possible D gene is TRBD2 (7 bases). The germline V gene encodes CDR1 MNHEY and CDR2 SMNVEV (reference sequence). The CDR3 sequence is 16 residues long. Trimming shortened V by 6 bases and J by 6 bases, and 21 bases separated the two germline ends.

The chain employs TRBV28 and TRBJ1-5; TRBD1 might be the D (5 bases). Trimming took 6 bases from V and 5 from J, leaving 23 bases between them. The CDR3 runs 17 residues. Germline V gene lookup returns CDR1 MDHEN and CDR2 SYDVKM. Here the CDR3 reads CASSPEGGQGLDQPQHF. The CDR3 DNA sequence: TGTGCCAGCAGCCCAGAGGGAGGTCAGGGCTTGGATCAGCCCCAGCATTTT.

V is TRBV12-5 and J is TRBJ2-1, with 11 positions matching TRBD2. The CDR3 has 17 residues. In germline, CDR1 is LGHNT, CDR2 FRNRAP. V was clipped by 1 base and J by 5 bases; unmatched bases: 7. CDR3 protein: CASGLGHGLAGHNEQFF. As DNA, the CDR3 is TGTGCTAGTGGTTTGGGTCACGGACTAGCGGGTCACAATGAGCAGTTCTTC.

The chain joins TRBV30 to TRBJ2-4; TRBD1 matches 9 bases. V shed 8 bases and J 0 bases; nucleotides not matched to a gene: 17. This CDR3 is 18 amino acids long. Germline assignment: CDR1 GTSNPN and CDR2 SVGIG (reference sequence). The CDR3 nucleotides are TGTGCCGGGGTGCCCGGGACAGGGCCGGTTTTAGCCAAAAACATTCAGTACTTC. Encoded protein: CAGVPGTGPVLAKNIQYF.

The chain uses TRBV10-1 and TRBJ2-7; no clear D. The V end lost 0 bases, the J end lost 4 bases, and 10 bases lay between the germline ends. The V gene's germline CDR1 is WNHNN and CDR2 SYGVQD (reference sequence). CDR3 length: 14 residues. For the CDR3, the DNA is TGCGCCAGCAGTGAGTCCCACCGCAGGTACGAGCAGTACTTC. Its translation: CASSESHRRYEQYF.

The rearrangement links TRBV5-1 to TRBJ2-1, with D unclear. The CDR3 totals 19 residues. Trimming left V 0 bases short and J 1 base short, with 20 bases between. Germline V CDR1 and CDR2: SGHRS, YFSETQ. Written as DNA, the CDR3 is TGCGCCAGCAGCTTGGATAGAGGTCCCCCCGTGGCATCCTACAATGAGCAGTTCTTC. It is translated as CASSLDRGPPVASYNEQFF.

This clone was seen only once. The V call is TRBV10-3, the J call TRBJ2-5, with TRBD1 matching over 8 bases. Germline lookup yields CDR1 ENHRY and CDR2 SYGVKD. The V gene end was trimmed by 6 bases and the J gene end by 5 bases; junction bases not matched to a gene: 8. The CDR3 spans 14 residues. CDR3 protein: CAIRDAGGQETQYF. The CDR3 nucleotides read TGTGCCATCAGAGATGCAGGGGGCCAGGAGACCCAGTACTTC.

The chain has TRBV15 and TRBJ1-4; no clear D. This CDR3 has 14 amino acids. CDR1 is LNHNV and CDR2 is YYDKDF in the germline V gene (reference sequence). V gave up 7 bases and J gave up 6 bases, with 15 bases separating them. The CDR3 loop is CATKSKECHEKLFF. The CDR3 bases are TGTGCCACCAAGTCGAAGGAGTGCCATGAAAAACTGTTTTTT.

V usage is TRBV10-3 and J usage is TRBJ2-7; unclear D gene. V gave up 6 bases and J gave up 0 bases, with 6 bases separating them. The CDR3 extends over 12 amino acids. The germline CDR1 and CDR2 sequences are ENHRY and SYGVKD. CDR3 sequence (DNA): TGTGCCATCAGGGGCAACTCCTACGAGCAGTACTTC. Residues: CAIRGNSYEQYF.

The CDR3 DNA follows: TGCGCCAGCAGCTTAGGGACAGGTATCGGGGAGACCCAGTACTTC. This encodes CASSLGTGIGETQYF. The V and J genes are TRBV5-1 and TRBJ2-5; TRBD1 matches at 8 bases. This CDR3 region has 15 residues. V dropped 2 bases and J dropped 5; count of bases not matched to a gene: 8. Germline lookup yields CDR1 SGHRS and CDR2 YFSETQ.

This chain links TRBV7-9 with TRBJ1-3, with D perhaps TRBD1 (5 bases). Germline V gives CDR1 SEHNR, CDR2 FQNEAQ (reference sequence). The length of the CDR3 is 18 residues. V gave up 1 base and J gave up 0 bases, with 16 bases separating them. CDR3 loop: CASSLGLAGPSSGNTIYF. CDR3 bases: TGTGCCAGCAGCTTAGGGTTGGCAGGGCCAAGCTCTGGAAACACCATATATTTT. The variable domain in full, completed from reference TRBV7-9 and TRBJ1-3, reads DTGVSQNPRHKITKRGQNVTFRCDPISEHNRLYWYRQTLGQGPEFLTYFQNEAQLEKSRLLSDRFSAERPKGSFSTLEIQRTEQGDSAMYLCASSLGLAGPSSGNTIYFGEGSWLTVV.